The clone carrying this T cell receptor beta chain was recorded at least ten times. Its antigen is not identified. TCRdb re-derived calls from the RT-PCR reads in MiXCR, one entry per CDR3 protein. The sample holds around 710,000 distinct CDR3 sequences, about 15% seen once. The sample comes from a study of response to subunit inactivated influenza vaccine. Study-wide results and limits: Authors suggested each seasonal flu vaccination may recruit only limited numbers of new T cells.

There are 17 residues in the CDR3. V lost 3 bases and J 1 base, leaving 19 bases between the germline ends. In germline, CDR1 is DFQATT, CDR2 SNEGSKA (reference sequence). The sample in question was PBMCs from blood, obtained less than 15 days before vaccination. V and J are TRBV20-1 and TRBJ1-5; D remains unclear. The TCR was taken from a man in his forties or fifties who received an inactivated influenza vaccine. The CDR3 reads CSASDGSRGSSNQPQHF. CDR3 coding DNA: TGCAGTGCTAGCGATGGGTCCCGCGGCTCAAGCAATCAGCCCCAGCATTTT.